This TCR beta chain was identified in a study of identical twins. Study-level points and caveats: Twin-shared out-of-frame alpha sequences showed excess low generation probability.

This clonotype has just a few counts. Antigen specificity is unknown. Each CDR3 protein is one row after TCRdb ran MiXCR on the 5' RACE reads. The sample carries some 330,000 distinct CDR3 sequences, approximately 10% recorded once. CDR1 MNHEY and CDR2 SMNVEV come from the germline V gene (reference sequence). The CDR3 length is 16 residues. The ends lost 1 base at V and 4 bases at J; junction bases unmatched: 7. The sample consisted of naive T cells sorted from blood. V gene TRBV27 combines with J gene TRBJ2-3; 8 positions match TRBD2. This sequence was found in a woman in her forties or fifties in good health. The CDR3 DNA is TGTGCCAGCAGTTTATATTTCGGGAGGGCCGCAGATACGCAGTATTTT. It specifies CASSLYFGRAADTQYF.